This is a list of T cell receptor beta chains from one sample in a study of T cells in Graves' hyperthyroidism and ophthalmopathy. TCRdb passed the multiplex PCR reads through MiXCR, listing each CDR3 protein once. This table holds about 380,000 distinct CDR3 sequences, 13% found once. Sequences were obtained from blood. All receptors derive from a man aged 25-45 years with Graves' hyperthyroidism that later progressed to Graves' ophthalmopathy. Both conserved end residues are part of each CDR3. Each record gives: V gene, clone size, J gene, D gene, CDR3 DNA, CDR3 protein. The D gene is left open where the match is weak. Rows give clone size only sometimes, using once, few, many, or a class for an expanded clone.

V gene: TRBV7-2
clone size: many
J gene: TRBJ2-7
D gene: NA
CDR3 DNA: TGTGCCAGCAGCTCAGAGTTGCGGATGTACGAGCAGTACTTC
CDR3 protein: CASSSELRMYEQYF

V gene: TRBV12-3/TRBV12-4
clone size: many
J gene: TRBJ2-5
D gene: TRBD1
CDR3 DNA: TGTGCCTCCTACAGGGGGCAAGAGACCCAGTACTTC
CDR3 protein: CASYRGQETQYF

V gene: TRBV28
clone size: many
J gene: TRBJ2-4
D gene: NA
CDR3 DNA: TGTGCCACCCAAAGGACAGATTTAGCCAAAAACATTCAGTACTTC
CDR3 protein: CATQRTDLAKNIQYF

V gene: TRBV19
clone size: few
J gene: TRBJ2-7
D gene: NA
CDR3 DNA: TGTGCCAGTAGTGCCCCGGGATCATCACTCGAGCAGTACTTC
CDR3 protein: CASSAPGSSLEQYF

V gene: TRBV2
clone size: many
J gene: TRBJ1-1
D gene: NA
CDR3 DNA: TGTGCCAGCAGTGAGTGGGTAGACATGAACACTGAAGCTTTCTTT
CDR3 protein: CASSEWVDMNTEAFF

V gene: TRBV4-1
clone size: many
J gene: TRBJ2-7
D gene: TRBD1
CDR3 DNA: TGCGCCAGCAGCCAAGGGACAGGGGGAAAGGGTTTCTACGAGCAGTACTTC
CDR3 protein: CASSQGTGGKGFYEQYF

V gene: TRBV5-1
clone size: NA
J gene: TRBJ2-1
D gene: TRBD1
CDR3 DNA: TGCGCCAGCAACCGGGACAGTGGTATTAAGCAGTTCTTC
CDR3 protein: CASNRDSGIKQFF

V gene: TRBV7-3
clone size: few
J gene: TRBJ2-7
D gene: NA
CDR3 DNA: TGTGCCAGCAGCTTATCCCCTAATACCGAGCAGTACTTC
CDR3 protein: CASSLSPNTEQYF

V gene: TRBV7-3
clone size: NA
J gene: TRBJ2-5
D gene: TRBD1
CDR3 DNA: TGTGCCAGCAGCACAACAGGGGCAGAGACCCAGTACTTC
CDR3 protein: CASSTTGAETQYF

V gene: TRBV7-9
clone size: few
J gene: TRBJ2-5
D gene: TRBD2
CDR3 DNA: TGTGCCGGCAGCTTAGGGCTAGCGGGCGCGGAGACCCAGTACTTC
CDR3 protein: CAGSLGLAGAETQYF

V gene: TRBV9
clone size: NA
J gene: TRBJ2-2
D gene: NA
CDR3 DNA: TGTGCCAGCAGCGTAGCAGGGTGGGACACCGGGGAGCTGTTTTTT
CDR3 protein: CASSVAGWDTGELFF

V gene: TRBV7-8
clone size: NA
J gene: TRBJ2-3
D gene: NA
CDR3 DNA: TGTGCCAGCAGCTTAGTCTCTGGCAGATACACAGATACGCAGTATTTT
CDR3 protein: CASSLVSGRYTDTQYF

V gene: TRBV6-1
clone size: many
J gene: TRBJ1-2
D gene: NA
CDR3 DNA: TGTGCCAGCAGCGAGACGATTAACTATGGCTACACCTTC
CDR3 protein: CASSETINYGYTF

V gene: TRBV4-1
clone size: few
J gene: TRBJ1-1
D gene: NA
CDR3 DNA: TGCGCCAGCAGCCCCCTTGGTAGAGCCATGAACACTGAAGCTTTCTTT
CDR3 protein: CASSPLGRAMNTEAFF

V gene: TRBV20-1
clone size: NA
J gene: TRBJ1-4
D gene: TRBD1
CDR3 DNA: TGCAGTGCTAGAGATACCGGGACAGGGGTCGAAAAACTGTTTTTT
CDR3 protein: CSARDTGTGVEKLFF

V gene: TRBV12-3/TRBV12-4
clone size: many
J gene: TRBJ1-6
D gene: NA
CDR3 DNA: TGTGCCAGCAGCAAAAGCTCCTATAATTCACCCCTCCACTTT
CDR3 protein: CASSKSSYNSPLHF

V gene: TRBV5-4
clone size: few
J gene: TRBJ1-1
D gene: NA
CDR3 DNA: TGTGCCAGCAGCAGGGTCGAGAACACTGAAGCTTTCTTT
CDR3 protein: CASSRVENTEAFF

V gene: TRBV6-1
clone size: few
J gene: TRBJ1-5
D gene: NA
CDR3 DNA: TGTGCCAGCGGTGAAAGAAGGACACTTCAGCATTTT
CDR3 protein: CASGERRTLQHF

V gene: TRBV6-1
clone size: many
J gene: TRBJ1-2
D gene: NA
CDR3 DNA: TGTGCCAGCAGTGATACTGGACAGTTCCTATATGGCTACACCTTC
CDR3 protein: CASSDTGQFLYGYTF

V gene: TRBV7-9
clone size: many
J gene: TRBJ2-7
D gene: NA
CDR3 DNA: TGTGCCAGCAGCCAAAGGGGTGGCAGGGGACTGCACGAGCAGTACTTC
CDR3 protein: CASSQRGGRGLHEQYF

V gene: TRBV4-1
clone size: many
J gene: TRBJ1-5
D gene: NA
CDR3 DNA: TGCGCCAGCAGGCAAAGGGCGGGGAACAATCAGCCCCAGCATTTT
CDR3 protein: CASRQRAGNNQPQHF

V gene: TRBV7-3
clone size: NA
J gene: TRBJ1-6
D gene: TRBD1
CDR3 DNA: TGTGCCAGCAGCCGTACCGGGACAGGGTTTGAACCCCTCCACTTT
CDR3 protein: CASSRTGTGFEPLHF

V gene: TRBV18
clone size: few
J gene: TRBJ2-2
D gene: TRBD1
CDR3 DNA: TGTGCCAGCTCACCACCGGGACAGGGCTACACCGGGGAGCTGTTTTTT
CDR3 protein: CASSPPGQGYTGELFF

V gene: TRBV28
clone size: many
J gene: TRBJ2-2
D gene: NA
CDR3 DNA: TGTGCCAGCAGTCATCTGGGGAGCGGACAGATGGGTGACGGGGAGCTGTTTTTT
CDR3 protein: CASSHLGSGQMGDGELFF

V gene: TRBV7-2
clone size: few
J gene: TRBJ1-2
D gene: TRBD1
CDR3 DNA: TGTGCCAGCAGCTTAACGACAGGGAGGGGCTACACCTTC
CDR3 protein: CASSLTTGRGYTF

V gene: TRBV6-1
clone size: many
J gene: TRBJ2-7
D gene: NA
CDR3 DNA: TGTGCCAGCAATATTGGATTCTCCTACGAGCAGTACTTC
CDR3 protein: CASNIGFSYEQYF

V gene: TRBV4-2
clone size: NA
J gene: TRBJ1-2
D gene: NA
CDR3 DNA: TGTGCCAGCAGCCAAGAAGACACCTCCCCCTATGGCTACACCTTC
CDR3 protein: CASSQEDTSPYGYTF

V gene: TRBV11-3
clone size: few
J gene: TRBJ2-3
D gene: NA
CDR3 DNA: TGTGCCAGCAGTGGGGGGATTGCGGGATTTGCTAGCACAGATACGCAGTATTTT
CDR3 protein: CASSGGIAGFASTDTQYF

V gene: TRBV6-1
clone size: many
J gene: TRBJ1-5
D gene: TRBD1
CDR3 DNA: TGTGCCAGCAGTCAGGACAGGACTAATCAGCCCCAGCATTTT
CDR3 protein: CASSQDRTNQPQHF

V gene: TRBV7-9
clone size: few
J gene: TRBJ2-1
D gene: NA
CDR3 DNA: TGTGCCAGCAGCTTAGTAGGAGACTACAATGAGCAGTTCTTC
CDR3 protein: CASSLVGDYNEQFF

V gene: TRBV10-2
clone size: NA
J gene: TRBJ2-1
D gene: TRBD1
CDR3 DNA: TGCGCCAGCCAGGGACAGGGAGGGTATGAGCAGTTCTTC
CDR3 protein: CASQGQGGYEQFF